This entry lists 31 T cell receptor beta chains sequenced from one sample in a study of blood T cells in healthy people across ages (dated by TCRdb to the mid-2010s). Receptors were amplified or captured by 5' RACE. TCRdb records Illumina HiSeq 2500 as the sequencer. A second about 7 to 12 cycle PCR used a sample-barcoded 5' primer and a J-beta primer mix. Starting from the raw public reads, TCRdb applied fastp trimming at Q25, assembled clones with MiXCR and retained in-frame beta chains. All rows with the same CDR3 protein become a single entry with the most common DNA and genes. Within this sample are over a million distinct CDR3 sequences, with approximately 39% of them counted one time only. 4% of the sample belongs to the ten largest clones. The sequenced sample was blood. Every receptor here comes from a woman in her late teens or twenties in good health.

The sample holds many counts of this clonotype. The CDR3, as DNA: TGTGCCAGCAGCTTTGGAAATACAGGGGGCACTGAGACCCAGTACTTC. This gives the protein CASSFGNTGGTETQYF. The chain is built from TRBV7-9 and TRBJ2-5, with TRBD1 matching over 9 bases. The CDR3 loop spans 16 amino acids. Germline assignment: CDR1 SEHNR and CDR2 FQNEAQ (reference sequence). The J segment lost 5 bases and the V segment lost 3 bases, leaving 10 bases of the junction unmatched.

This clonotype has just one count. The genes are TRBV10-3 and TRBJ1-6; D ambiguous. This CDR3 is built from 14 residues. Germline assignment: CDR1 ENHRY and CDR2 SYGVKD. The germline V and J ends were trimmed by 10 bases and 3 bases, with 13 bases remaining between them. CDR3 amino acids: CATKIVVYNSPLHF. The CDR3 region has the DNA TGTGCCACGAAGATCGTGGTCTATAATTCACCCCTCCACTTT.

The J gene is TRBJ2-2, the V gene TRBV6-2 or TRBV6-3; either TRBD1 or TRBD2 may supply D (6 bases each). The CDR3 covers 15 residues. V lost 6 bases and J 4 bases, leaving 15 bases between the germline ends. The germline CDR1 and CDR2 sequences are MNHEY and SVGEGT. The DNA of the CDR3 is TGTGCCAGCAGGCCGACCAGGGGACTCACCGGGGAGCTGTTTTTT. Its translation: CASRPTRGLTGELFF.

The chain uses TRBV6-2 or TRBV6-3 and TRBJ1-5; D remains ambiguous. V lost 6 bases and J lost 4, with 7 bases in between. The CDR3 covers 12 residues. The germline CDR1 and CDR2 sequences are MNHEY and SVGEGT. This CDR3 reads CASSRQNQPQHF. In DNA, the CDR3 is TGTGCCAGCAGCAGACAAAATCAGCCCCAGCATTTT.

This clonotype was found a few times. As DNA, the CDR3 is TGTGCCAGCAGTCTAAACCGGGGACTCTACACCTTC. It is translated as CASSLNRGLYTF. This sequence joins TRBV12-3 or TRBV12-4 and TRBJ1-2, with D perhaps TRBD1 (5 bases). The CDR3 is 12 amino acids. The ends were cut back, 5 bases at V and 10 bases at J, with 14 bases in the middle.

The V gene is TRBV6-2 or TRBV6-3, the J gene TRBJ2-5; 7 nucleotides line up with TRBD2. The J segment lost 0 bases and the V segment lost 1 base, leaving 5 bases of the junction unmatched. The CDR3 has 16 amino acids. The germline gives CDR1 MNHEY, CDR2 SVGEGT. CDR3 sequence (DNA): TGTGCCAGCAGTTACTACAGCGGGGCGTACCAAGAGACCCAGTACTTC. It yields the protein CASSYYSGAYQETQYF.

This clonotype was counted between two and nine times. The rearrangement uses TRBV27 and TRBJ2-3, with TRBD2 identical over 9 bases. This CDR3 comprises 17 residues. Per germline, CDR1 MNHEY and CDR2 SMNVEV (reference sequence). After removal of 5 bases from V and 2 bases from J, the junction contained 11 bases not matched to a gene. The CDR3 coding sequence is TGTGCCAGCAGTCCCCGACTAGCGGAGACCCACACAGATACGCAGTATTTT. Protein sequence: CASSPRLAETHTDTQYF.

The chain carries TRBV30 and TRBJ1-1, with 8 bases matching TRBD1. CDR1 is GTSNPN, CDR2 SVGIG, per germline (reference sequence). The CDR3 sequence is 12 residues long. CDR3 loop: CAGQEGNTEAFF. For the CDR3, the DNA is TGTGCGGGACAGGAGGGGAACACTGAAGCTTTCTTT. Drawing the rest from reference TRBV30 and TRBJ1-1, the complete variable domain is SQTIHQWPATLVQPVGSPLSLECTVEGTSNPNLYWYRQAAGRGLQLLFYSVGIGQISSEVPQNLSASRPQDRQFILSSKKLLLSDSGFYLCAGQEGNTEAFFGQGTRLTVV.

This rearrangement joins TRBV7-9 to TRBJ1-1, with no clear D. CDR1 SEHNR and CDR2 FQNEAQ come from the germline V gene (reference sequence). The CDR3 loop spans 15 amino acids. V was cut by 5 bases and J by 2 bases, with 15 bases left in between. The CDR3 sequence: CASSLVQWDNTEAFF. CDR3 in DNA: TGTGCCAGCAGCCTCGTACAGTGGGATAACACTGAAGCTTTCTTT. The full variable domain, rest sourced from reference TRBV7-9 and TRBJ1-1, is DTGVSQNPRHKITKRGQNVTFRCDPISEHNRLYWYRQTLGQGPEFLTYFQNEAQLEKSRLLSDRFSAERPKGSFSTLEIQRTEQGDSAMYLCASSLVQWDNTEAFFGQGTRLTVV.

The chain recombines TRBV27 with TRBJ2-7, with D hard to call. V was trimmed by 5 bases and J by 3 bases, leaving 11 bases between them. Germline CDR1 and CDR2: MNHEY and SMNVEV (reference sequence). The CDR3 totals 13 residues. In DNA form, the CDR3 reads TGTGCCAGCAGTCTAAAGCCGCTCTACGAGCAGTACTTC. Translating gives CASSLKPLYEQYF.

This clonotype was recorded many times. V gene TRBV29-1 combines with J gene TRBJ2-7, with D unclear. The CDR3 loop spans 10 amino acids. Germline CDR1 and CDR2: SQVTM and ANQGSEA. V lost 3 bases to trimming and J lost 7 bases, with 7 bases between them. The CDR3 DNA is TGCAGCGTTGATACCGGGGAGCAGTACTTC. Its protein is CSVDTGEQYF.

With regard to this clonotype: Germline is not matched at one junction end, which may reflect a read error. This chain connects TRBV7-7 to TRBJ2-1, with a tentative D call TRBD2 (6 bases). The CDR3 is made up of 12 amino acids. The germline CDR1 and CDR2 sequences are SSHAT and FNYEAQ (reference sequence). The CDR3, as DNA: TGTGCTAGCAGCTCTTACAGCGGGCAGCAGTTCTTC. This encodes CASSSYSGQQFF.

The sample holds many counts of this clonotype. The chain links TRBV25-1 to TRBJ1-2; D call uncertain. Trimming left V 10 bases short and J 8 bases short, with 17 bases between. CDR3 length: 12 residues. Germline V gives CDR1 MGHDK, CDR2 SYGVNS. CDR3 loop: CATRVGSQGYTF. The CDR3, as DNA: TGTGCCACACGCGTGGGTTCCCAGGGCTACACCTTC.

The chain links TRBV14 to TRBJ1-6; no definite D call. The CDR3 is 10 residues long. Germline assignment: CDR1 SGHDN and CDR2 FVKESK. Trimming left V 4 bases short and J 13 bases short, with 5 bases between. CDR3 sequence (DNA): TGTGCCAGCAGCCCGCCCCCCCTCCACTTT. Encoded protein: CASSPPPLHF.

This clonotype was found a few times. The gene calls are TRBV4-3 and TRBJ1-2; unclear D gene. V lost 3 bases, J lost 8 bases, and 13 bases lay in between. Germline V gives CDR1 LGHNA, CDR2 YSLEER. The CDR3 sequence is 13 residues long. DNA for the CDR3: TGCGCCAGCAGCCACAAAGCTGGTTTAGGCTACACCTTC. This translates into CASSHKAGLGYTF.

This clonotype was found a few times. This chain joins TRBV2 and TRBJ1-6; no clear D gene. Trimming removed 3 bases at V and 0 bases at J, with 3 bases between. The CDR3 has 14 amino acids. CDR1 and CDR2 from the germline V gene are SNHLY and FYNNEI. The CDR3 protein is CASSDSSYNSPLHF. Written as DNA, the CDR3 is TGTGCCAGCAGTGACAGCTCCTATAATTCACCCCTCCACTTT.

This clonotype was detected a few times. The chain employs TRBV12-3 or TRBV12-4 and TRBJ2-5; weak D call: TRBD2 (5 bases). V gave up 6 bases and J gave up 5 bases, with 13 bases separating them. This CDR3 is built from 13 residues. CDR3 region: CASRTLAAETQYF. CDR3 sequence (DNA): TGTGCCAGCAGGACTCTAGCAGCGGAGACCCAGTACTTC.

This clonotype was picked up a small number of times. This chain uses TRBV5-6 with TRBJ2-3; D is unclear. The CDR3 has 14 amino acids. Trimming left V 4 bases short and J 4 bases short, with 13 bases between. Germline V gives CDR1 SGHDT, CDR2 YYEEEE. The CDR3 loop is CASSPDQVPDTQYF. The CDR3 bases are TGTGCCAGCAGCCCGGACCAGGTGCCAGATACGCAGTATTTT.

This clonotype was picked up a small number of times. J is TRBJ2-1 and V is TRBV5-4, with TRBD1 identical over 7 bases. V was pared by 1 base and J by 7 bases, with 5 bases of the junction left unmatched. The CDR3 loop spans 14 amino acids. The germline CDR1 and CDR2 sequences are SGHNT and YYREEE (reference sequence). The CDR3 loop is CASSLSGGRNEQFF. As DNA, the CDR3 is TGTGCCAGCAGCTTGTCAGGGGGTAGGAATGAGCAGTTCTTC.

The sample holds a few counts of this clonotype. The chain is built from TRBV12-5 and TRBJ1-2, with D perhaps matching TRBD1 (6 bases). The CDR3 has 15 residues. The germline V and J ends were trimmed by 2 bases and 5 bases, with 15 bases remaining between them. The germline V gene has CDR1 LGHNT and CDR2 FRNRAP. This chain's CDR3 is CASGLFGGPRYGYTF. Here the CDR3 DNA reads TGTGCTAGTGGTTTGTTCGGGGGCCCAAGGTATGGCTACACCTTC.

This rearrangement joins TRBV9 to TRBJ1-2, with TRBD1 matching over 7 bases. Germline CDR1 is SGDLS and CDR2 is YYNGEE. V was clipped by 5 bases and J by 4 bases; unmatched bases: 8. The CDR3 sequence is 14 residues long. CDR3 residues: CASRTSGDSYGYTF. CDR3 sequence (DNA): TGTGCCAGCAGAACCTCAGGGGACAGCTATGGCTACACCTTC.

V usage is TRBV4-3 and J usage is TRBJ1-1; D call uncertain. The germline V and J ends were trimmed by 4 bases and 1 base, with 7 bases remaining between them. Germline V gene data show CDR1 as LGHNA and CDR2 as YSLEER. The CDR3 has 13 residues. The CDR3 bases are TGCGCCAGCAGCCGCCGCCCGAACACTGAAGCTTTCTTT. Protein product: CASSRRPNTEAFF.

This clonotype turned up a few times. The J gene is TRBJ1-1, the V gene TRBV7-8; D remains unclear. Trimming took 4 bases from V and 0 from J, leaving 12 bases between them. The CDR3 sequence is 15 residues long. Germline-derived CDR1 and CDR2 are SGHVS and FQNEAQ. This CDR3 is CASSWEVYMNTEAFF. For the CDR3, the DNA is TGTGCCAGCAGCTGGGAAGTCTACATGAACACTGAAGCTTTCTTT.

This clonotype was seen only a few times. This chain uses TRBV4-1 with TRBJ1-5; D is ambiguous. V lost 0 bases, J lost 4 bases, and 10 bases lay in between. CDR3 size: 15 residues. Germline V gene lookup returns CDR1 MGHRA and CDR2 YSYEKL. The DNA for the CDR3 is TGCGCCAGCAGCCAAGATGTGGCAGATAATCAGCCCCAGCATTTT. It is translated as CASSQDVADNQPQHF.

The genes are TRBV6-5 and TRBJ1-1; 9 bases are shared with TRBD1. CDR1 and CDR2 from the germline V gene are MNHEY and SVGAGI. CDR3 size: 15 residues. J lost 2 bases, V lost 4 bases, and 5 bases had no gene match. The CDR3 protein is CASSFRTGENTEAFF. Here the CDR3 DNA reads TGTGCCAGCAGTTTTAGGACAGGGGAAAACACTGAAGCTTTCTTT.

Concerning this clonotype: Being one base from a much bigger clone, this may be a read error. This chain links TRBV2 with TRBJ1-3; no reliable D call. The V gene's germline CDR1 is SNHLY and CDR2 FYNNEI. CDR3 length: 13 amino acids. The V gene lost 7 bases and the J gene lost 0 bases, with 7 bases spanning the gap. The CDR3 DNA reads TGTGCCAGCATCCGGGACTCTGGAAACACCATATATTTT. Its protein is CASIRDSGNTIYF.

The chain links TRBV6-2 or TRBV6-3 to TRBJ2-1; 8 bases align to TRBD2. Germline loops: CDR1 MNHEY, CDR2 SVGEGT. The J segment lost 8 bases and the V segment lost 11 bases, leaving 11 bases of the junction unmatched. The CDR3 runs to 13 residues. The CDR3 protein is CACKSGGLDEQFF. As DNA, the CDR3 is TGTGCCTGCAAGAGCGGGGGATTAGATGAGCAGTTCTTC.

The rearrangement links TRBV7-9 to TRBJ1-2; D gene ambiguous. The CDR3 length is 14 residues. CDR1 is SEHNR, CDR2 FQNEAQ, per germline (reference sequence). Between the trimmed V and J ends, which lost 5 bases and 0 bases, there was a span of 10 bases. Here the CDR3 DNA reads TGTGCCAGCAGCCGTGGACTGACTAACTATGGCTACACCTTC. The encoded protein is CASSRGLTNYGYTF.

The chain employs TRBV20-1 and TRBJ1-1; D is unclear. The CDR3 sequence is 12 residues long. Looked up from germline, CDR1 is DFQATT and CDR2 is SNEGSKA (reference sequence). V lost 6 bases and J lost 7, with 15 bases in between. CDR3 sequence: CSASNMEREAFF. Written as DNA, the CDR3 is TGCAGTGCGTCCAACATGGAGCGTGAAGCTTTCTTT.

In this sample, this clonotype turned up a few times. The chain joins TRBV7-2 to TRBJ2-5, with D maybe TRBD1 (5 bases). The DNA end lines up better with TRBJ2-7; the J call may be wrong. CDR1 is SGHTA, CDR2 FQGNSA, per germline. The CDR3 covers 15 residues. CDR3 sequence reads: CASSLSGSAGYEQYF. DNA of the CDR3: TGTGCCAGCAGCTTGTCAGGGTCTGCCGGGTACGAGCAGTACTTC.

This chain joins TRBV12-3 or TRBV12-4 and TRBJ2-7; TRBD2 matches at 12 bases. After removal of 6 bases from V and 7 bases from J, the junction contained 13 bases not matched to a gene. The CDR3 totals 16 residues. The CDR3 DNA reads TGTGCCAGCAGCCCGGGACTAGCGGGCAGAAACAATGAGCAGTACTTC. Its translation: CASSPGLAGRNNEQYF.